Listed here are 2 T cell receptor beta chains from one sample, sequenced in a study of human T cells and chemical hapten exposure. Each CDR3 protein gets one entry after TCRdb re-called the RACE reads with MiXCR. The profile shows approximately 400,000 distinct CDR3 sequences, 4.5% to 5.5% of them singletons. Sample time point: pre-sensitization, week 0. The treatment denotes: therapeutic diphenylcyclopropenone sensitization with weekly scalp DPC. The material sequenced was whole blood, taken in connection with sensitization to the hapten diphenylcyclopropenone (DPC). The source of these receptors is a woman aged 45-65 years with alopecia areata. Some clones in this sample may be carry-over from other donors' samples.

This clonotype was detected ten times or more. This rearrangement joins TRBV5-6 to TRBJ2-5; TRBD1 matches at 9 bases. The germline V gene has CDR1 SGHDT and CDR2 YYEEEE. The junction had 5 bases not matched to a gene; V was cut back by 0 bases and J by 5 bases. This CDR3 contains 15 residues. The CDR3 DNA follows: TGTGCCAGCAGCTTGGCGGGACAGGGATCGGAGACCCAGTACTTC. It encodes CASSLAGQGSETQYF.

This clonotype was counted ten times or more. The chain couples TRBV28 to TRBJ1-5; D perhaps matches TRBD1 (5 bases). V was clipped by 3 bases and J by 3 bases, with 12 bases between them. The CDR3 is 15 residues long. Germline values: CDR1 MDHEN, CDR2 SYDVKM. CDR3 in DNA: TGTGCCAGCAGTTTGGAGGAACAGGTCAATCAGCCCCAGCATTTT. As protein: CASSLEEQVNQPQHF.